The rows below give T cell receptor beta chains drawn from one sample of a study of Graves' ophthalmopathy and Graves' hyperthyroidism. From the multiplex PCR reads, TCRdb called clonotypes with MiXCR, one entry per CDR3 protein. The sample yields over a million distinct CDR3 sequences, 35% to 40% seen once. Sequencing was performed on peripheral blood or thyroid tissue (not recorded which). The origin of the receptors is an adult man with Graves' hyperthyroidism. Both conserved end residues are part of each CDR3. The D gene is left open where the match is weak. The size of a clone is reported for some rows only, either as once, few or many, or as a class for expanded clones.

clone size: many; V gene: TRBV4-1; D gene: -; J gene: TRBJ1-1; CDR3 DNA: TGCGCCAGCAGCGAAGGAGGACCGGGAAATGAAGCTTTCTTT; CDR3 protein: CASSEGGPGNEAFF
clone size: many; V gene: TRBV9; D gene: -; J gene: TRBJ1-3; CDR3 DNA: TGTGCCAGCAGCGGAGCAGATGGAAACACCATATATTTT; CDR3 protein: CASSGADGNTIYF
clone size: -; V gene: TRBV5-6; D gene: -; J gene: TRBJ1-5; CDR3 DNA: TGTGCCAGCAGCTTGGGATACGAGCAGCCCCAGCATTTT; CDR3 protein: CASSLGYEQPQHF
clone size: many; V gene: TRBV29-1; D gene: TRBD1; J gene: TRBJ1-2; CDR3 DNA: TGCAGCGTAGACAGGGGAGTCGGCTACACCTTC; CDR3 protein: CSVDRGVGYTF
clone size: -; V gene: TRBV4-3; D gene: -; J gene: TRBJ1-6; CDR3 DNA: TGCGCCAGCAGCCAAGGGGATCACAGAGCACCCCTCCACTTT; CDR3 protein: CASSQGDHRAPLHF
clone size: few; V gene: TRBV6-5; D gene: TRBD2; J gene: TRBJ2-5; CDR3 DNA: TGTGCCAGCAGTTCCCTCGGAAGCGGGAGGCGGGAGACCCAGTACTTC; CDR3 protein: CASSSLGSGRRETQYF
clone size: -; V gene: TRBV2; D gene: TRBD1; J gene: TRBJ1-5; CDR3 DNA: TGTGCCAGCAGTGCTGAAACCCTCCGACAGGGGAAACGGTGGACCCAGCATTTT; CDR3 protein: CASSAETLRQGKRWTQHF
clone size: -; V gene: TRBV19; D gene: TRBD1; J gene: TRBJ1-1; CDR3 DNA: TGTGCCAGTAAAGGGACCGGACAGGGGAGGTTGAACACTGAAGCTTTCTTT; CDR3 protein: CASKGTGQGRLNTEAFF
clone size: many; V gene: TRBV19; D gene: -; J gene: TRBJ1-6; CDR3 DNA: TGTGCCAGTAGTATCTCGGGGCAGGATTCACCCCTCCACTTT; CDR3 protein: CASSISGQDSPLHF
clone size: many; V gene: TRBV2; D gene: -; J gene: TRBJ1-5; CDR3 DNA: TGTGCCAGCAGTGAAGTGACGGGGAATCAGCCCCAGCATTTT; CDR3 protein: CASSEVTGNQPQHF
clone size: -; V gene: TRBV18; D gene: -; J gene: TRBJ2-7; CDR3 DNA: TGTGCCAGCTCCGACGGTGGTGGCGAGCAGTACTTC; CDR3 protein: CASSDGGGEQYF
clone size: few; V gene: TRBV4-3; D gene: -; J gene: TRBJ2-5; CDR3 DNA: TGCGCCAGCAGCCAAGATTTTCGAGGAGAAGAGACCCAGTACTTC; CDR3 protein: CASSQDFRGEETQYF
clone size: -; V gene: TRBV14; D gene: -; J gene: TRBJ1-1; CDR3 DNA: TGTGCCAGCAGCCAAGTCGACCGAGAAGCTTTCTTT; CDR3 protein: CASSQVDREAFF
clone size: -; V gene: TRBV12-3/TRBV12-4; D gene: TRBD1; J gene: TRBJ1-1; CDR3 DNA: TGTGCTAGTGGTTTGGTAGGTGACAGGGGGCGTGTGAACACTGAAGCTTTCTTT; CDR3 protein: CASGLVGDRGRVNTEAFF
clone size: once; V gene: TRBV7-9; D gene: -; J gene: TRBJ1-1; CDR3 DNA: TGTGCCAGCAGCGTTGAATGGGGGACCGCTGAAGCTTTCTTT; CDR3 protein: CASSVEWGTAEAFF
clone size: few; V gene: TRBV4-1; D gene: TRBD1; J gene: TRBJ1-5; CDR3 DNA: TGCGCCAGCAGCGGCTGGGACAGGGGGTCGCCCCAGCATTTT; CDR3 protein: CASSGWDRGSPQHF
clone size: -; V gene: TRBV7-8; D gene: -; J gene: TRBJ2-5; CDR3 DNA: TGTGCCAGCACCTACCCGGCCGGGACTCAAGAGACCCAGTACTTC; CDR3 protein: CASTYPAGTQETQYF
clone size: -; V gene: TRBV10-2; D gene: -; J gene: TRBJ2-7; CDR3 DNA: TGCGCCAGCAGCTCATATAGGGACCCCTTCTACGAGCGGTACTTC; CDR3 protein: CASSSYRDPFYERYF
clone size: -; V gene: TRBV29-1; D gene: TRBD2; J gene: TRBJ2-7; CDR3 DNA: TGCAGCGTTGTCTCAGCGGGGGTGGTGGGCGAGCAGTACTTC; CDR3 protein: CSVVSAGVVGEQYF
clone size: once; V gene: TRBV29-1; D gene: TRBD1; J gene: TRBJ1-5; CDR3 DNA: TGCAGCGCGGACAGGGCTAATCAGCCCCAGCATTTT; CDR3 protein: CSADRANQPQHF
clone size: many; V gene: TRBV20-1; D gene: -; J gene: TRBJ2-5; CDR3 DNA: TGCAGTGCTCGCAAGAAGACTCTCCAAGAGACCCAGTACTTC; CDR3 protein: CSARKKTLQETQYF
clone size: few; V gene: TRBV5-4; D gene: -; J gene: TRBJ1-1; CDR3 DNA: TGTGCCAGCAGCCCCAACAGGGCGTCGGACACTGAAGCTTTCTTT; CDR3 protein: CASSPNRASDTEAFF
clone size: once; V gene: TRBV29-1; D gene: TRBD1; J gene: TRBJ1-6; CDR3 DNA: TGCAGCACTCGGACAGGGGGCGGTTCACCCCTCCACTTT; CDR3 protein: CSTRTGGGSPLHF
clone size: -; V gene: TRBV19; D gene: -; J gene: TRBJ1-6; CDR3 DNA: TGTGCCAGTACCTCACAGCTCGGTCTTATCAATGCACCCCTCCACTTT; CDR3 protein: CASTSQLGLINAPLHF
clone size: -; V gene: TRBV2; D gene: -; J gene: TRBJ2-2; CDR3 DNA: TGTGCCAGCACGGTGGGGGGTGGCCGTACCGGGGAGCTGTTTTTT; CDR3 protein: CASTVGGGRTGELFF
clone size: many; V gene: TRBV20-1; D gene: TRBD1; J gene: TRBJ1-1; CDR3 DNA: TGCAGTGCTAGGGGACAGCCGGGCACTGAAGCTTTCTTT; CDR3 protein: CSARGQPGTEAFF
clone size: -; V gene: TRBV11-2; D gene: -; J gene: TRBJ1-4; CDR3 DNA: TGTGCCAGCAGCGAATCAACATGGAGTGAAAAACTGTTTTTT; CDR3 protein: CASSESTWSEKLFF
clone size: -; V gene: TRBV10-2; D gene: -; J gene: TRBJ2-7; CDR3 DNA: TGTGCCACCGCCGGGCAGGGTTACGAGCAGTACTTC; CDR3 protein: CATAGQGYEQYF
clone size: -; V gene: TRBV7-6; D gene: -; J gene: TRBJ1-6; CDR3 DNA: TGTGCCAGCAGCTCCTCGCAGGGGTCTTCACCCCTCCACTTT; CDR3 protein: CASSSSQGSSPLHF
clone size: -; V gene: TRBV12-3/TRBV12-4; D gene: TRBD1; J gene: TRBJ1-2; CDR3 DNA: TGTGCCAGCAGGGTGGAACAGGGGGCGCGGGGCTACACCTTC; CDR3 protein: CASRVEQGARGYTF
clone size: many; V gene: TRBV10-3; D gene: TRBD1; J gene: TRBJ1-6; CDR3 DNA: TGTGCCATCAGTCCGGGACAGGATTATTCACCCCTCCACTTT; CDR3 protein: CAISPGQDYSPLHF
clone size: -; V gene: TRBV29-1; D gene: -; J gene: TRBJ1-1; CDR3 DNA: TGCAGCCTTGGGACAATTCTGGCTGAAGCTTTCTTT; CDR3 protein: CSLGTILAEAFF
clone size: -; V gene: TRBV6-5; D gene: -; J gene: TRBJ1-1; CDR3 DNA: TGTGCCAGCCAAGCAGGATCGAACACTGAAGCTTTCTTT; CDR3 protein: CASQAGSNTEAFF
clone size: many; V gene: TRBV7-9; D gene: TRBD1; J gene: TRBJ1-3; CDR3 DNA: TGTGCCAGCAGCTTGGACAGGTCTGGAAACACCATATATTTT; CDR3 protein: CASSLDRSGNTIYF
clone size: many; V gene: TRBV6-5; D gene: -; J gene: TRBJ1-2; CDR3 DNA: TGTGCCAGCAGTTACCTAACGGGGAATGGCTACACCTTC; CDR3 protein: CASSYLTGNGYTF
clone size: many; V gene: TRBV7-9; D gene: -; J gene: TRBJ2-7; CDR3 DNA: TGTGCCACCGGACAGCGGCCCTACGAGCAGTACTTC; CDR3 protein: CATGQRPYEQYF
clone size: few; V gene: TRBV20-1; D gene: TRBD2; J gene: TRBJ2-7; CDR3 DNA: TGCAGTGCTAGAAGACTAGCGGGGGACTCCTACGAGCAGTACTTC; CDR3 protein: CSARRLAGDSYEQYF
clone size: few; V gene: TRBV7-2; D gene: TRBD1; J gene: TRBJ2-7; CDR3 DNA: TGCGCCAGCAGCCAAGGACAGGGGCCACTAGAGGACGAGCAGTACTTC; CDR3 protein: CASSQGQGPLEDEQYF
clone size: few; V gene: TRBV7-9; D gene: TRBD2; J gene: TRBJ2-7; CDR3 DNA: TGTGCCAGCAGCTTAAATAGCGGGACCTCCGAGCAGTACTTC; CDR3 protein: CASSLNSGTSEQYF
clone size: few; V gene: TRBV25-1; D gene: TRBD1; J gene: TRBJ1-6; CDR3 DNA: TGTGCCGATCTAACATGGACAGGAGAAAATTCACCCCTCCACTTT; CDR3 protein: CADLTWTGENSPLHF
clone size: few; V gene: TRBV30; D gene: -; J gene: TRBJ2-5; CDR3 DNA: TGTGCCTGGAGTGTACAAAGGGAGACCCAGTACTTC; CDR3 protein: CAWSVQRETQYF
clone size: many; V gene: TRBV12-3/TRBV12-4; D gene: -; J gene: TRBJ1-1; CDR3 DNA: TGTGCCAGCAGTTTAAGGCAGGAAGCTTTCTTT; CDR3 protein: CASSLRQEAFF
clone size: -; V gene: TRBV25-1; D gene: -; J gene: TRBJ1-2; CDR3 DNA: TGTGCCAGCACCGCCAGCGGGCAGATTAACTATGGCTACACCTTC; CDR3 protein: CASTASGQINYGYTF
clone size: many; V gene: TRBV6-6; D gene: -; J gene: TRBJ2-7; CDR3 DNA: TGTGCCAGCAGTTACGCGGATAGCTACGAGCAGTACTTC; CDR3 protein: CASSYADSYEQYF
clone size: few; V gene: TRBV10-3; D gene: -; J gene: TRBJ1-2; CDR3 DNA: TGTGCCAGCACCAAAGAAGGGGTTAACTATGGCTACACCTTC; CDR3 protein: CASTKEGVNYGYTF
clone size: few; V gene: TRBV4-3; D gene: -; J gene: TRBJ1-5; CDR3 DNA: TGCGCCAGCAGCCAAGTAGGGCGAGGATTTGATCAGCCCCAGCATTTT; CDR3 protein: CASSQVGRGFDQPQHF
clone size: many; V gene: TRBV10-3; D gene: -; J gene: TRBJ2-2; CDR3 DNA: TGTGCCATCGGAGAGACCGGGGAGCTGTTTTTT; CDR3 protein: CAIGETGELFF
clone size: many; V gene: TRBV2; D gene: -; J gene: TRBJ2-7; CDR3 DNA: TGTGCCAGCAGTACTGAAGCCTACGAGCAGTACTTC; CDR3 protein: CASSTEAYEQYF
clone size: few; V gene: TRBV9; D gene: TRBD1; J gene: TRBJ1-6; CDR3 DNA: TGTGCCAGCAGCGCCCGGACAGGTTATAATTCACCCCTCCACTTT; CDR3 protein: CASSARTGYNSPLHF
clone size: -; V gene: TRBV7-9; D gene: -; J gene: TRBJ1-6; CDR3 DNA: TGTGCCAGCAGCTCCATTAATTCACCTCTCCACTTT; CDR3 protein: CASSSINSPLHF
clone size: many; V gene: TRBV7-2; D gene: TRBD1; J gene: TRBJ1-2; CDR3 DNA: TGTGCCAAGCGAGGGGGCAACTATGGCTACACCTTC; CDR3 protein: CAKRGGNYGYTF
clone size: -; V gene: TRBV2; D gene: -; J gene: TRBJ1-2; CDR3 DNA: TGTGCCAGCAGTTACGCAGGGAACTCTGGAAACACCTTC; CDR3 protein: CASSYAGNSGNTF
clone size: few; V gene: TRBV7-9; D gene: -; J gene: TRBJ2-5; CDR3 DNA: TGTGCCAGCAGCCAAGGGGCAAGGGTGCTCGGGGAGACCCAGTACTTC; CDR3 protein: CASSQGARVLGETQYF
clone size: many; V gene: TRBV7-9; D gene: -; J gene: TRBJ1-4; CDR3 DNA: TGTGCCAGCAGGGGGCCAGCAACTAATGAAAAACTGTTTTTT; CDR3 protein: CASRGPATNEKLFF